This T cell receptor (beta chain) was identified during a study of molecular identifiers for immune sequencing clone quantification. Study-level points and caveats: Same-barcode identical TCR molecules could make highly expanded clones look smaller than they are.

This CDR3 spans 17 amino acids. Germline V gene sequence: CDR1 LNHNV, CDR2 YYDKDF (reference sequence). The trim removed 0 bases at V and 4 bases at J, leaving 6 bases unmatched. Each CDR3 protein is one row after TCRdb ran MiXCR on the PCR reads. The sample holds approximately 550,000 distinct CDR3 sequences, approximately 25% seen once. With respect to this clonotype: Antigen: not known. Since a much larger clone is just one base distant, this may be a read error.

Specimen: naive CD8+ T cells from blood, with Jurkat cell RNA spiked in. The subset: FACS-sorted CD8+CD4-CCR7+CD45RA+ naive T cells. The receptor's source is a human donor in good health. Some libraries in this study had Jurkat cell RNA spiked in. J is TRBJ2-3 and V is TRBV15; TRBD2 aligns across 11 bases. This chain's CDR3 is CATSREVTSGSADTQYF. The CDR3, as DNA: TGTGCCACCAGCAGAGAAGTAACTAGCGGGAGTGCAGATACGCAGTATTTT.